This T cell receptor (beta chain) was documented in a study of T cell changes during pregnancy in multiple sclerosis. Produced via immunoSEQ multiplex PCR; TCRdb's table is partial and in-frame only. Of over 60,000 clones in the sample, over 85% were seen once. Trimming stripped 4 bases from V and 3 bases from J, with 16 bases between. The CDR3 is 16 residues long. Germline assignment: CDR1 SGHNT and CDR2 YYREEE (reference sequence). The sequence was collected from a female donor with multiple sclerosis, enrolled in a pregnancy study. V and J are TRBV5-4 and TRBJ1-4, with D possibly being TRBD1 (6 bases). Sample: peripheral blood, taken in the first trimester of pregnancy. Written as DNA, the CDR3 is TGTGCCAGCAGCCCAGGGGTGGTGCGGGCTAATGAAAAACTGTTTTTT. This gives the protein CASSPGVVRANEKLFF.